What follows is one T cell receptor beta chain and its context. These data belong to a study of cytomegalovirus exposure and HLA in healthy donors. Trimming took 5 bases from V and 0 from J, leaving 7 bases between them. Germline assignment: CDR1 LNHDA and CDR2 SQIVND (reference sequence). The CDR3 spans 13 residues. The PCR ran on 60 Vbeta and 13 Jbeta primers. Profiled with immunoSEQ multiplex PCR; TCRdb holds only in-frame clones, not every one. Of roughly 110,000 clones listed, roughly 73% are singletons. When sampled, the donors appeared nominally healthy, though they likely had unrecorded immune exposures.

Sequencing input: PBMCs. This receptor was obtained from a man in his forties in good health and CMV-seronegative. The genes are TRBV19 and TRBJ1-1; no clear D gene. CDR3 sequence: CASSPILNTEAFF. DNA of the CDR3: TGTGCCAGTAGTCCTATCCTGAACACTGAAGCTTTCTTT.